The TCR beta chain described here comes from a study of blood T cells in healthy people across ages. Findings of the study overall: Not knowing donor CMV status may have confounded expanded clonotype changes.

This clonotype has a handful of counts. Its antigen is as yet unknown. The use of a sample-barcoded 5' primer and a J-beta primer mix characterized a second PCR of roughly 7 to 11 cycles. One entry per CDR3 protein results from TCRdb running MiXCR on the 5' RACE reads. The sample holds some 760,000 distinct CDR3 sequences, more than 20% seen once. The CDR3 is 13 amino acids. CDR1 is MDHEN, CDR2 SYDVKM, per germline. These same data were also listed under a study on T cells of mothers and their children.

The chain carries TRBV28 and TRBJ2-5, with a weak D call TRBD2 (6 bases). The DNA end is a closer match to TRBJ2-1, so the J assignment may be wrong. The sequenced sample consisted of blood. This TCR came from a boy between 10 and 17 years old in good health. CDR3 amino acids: CASSSGLINEQFF. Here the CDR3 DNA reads TGTGCCAGCAGTTCCGGACTAATCAATGAGCAGTTCTTC.